A selection of T cell receptor beta chains follows, all from one sample in a study of T cells after yellow fever vaccination. TCRdb used MiXCR to reprocess the 5' RACE reads, holding one entry per CDR3 protein. The sample shows a few hundred thousand distinct CDR3 sequences, 3% to 4.5% of them seen only once. Sequences were derived from PBMCs, sampled 5 days after the yellow fever booster vaccination. These TCRs come from a man younger than 35 who received the YFV17D yellow fever vaccine. The CDR3 runs from the conserved cysteine through the conserved F or W. The order of the fields is clone size, J gene, V gene, D gene, CDR3 DNA, CDR3 protein. The D gene is left open where the match is weak. Not all rows give a size; the values are once, few, many and, for expanded clones, a class.

clone size: .; J gene: TRBJ1-4; V gene: TRBV5-1; D gene: .; CDR3 DNA: TGCGCCAGCAGCTCTAGATTAGAGCCTGAAAAACTGTTTTTT; CDR3 protein: CASSSRLEPEKLFF
clone size: few; J gene: TRBJ2-3; V gene: TRBV20-1; D gene: .; CDR3 DNA: TGCAGTGCTAGAGAGTTTACAGGACGCACAGATACGCAGTATTTT; CDR3 protein: CSAREFTGRTDTQYF
clone size: few; J gene: TRBJ1-5; V gene: TRBV10-2; D gene: .; CDR3 DNA: TGCGCCAGCGGGGGCTATTTGAACCCTAATCAGCCCCAGCATTTT; CDR3 protein: CASGGYLNPNQPQHF
clone size: few; J gene: TRBJ1-1; V gene: TRBV5-5; D gene: .; CDR3 DNA: TGTGCCAGCAATCGAGGGAGTTCCGATGAAGCTTTCTTT; CDR3 protein: CASNRGSSDEAFF
clone size: once; J gene: TRBJ2-7; V gene: TRBV5-8; D gene: .; CDR3 DNA: TGTGCCAGCAGCTTGAGGGCAGGCTACAAGGCCCACGAGCAGTACTTC; CDR3 protein: CASSLRAGYKAHEQYF
clone size: many; J gene: TRBJ2-3; V gene: TRBV4-3; D gene: .; CDR3 DNA: TGCGCCAGCAGCCAAGATCGGTATTCTCCAGATACGCAGTATTTT; CDR3 protein: CASSQDRYSPDTQYF
clone size: few; J gene: TRBJ2-3; V gene: TRBV6-5; D gene: TRBD1; CDR3 DNA: TGTGCCAGCAGTTTACAGGGGGCTTCACCGCATACGCAGTATTTT; CDR3 protein: CASSLQGASPHTQYF
clone size: few; J gene: TRBJ2-5; V gene: TRBV6-1; D gene: TRBD2; CDR3 DNA: TGTGCCAGCAGTGAAGAGGTTGTAGCGGGTGCTTTAGAGACCCAGTACTTC; CDR3 protein: CASSEEVVAGALETQYF
clone size: few; J gene: TRBJ2-1; V gene: TRBV5-1; D gene: .; CDR3 DNA: TGCGCCAGCAGCCGGACGGAGTGGGGTGAGCAGTTCTTC; CDR3 protein: CASSRTEWGEQFF
clone size: many; J gene: TRBJ2-3; V gene: TRBV10-3; D gene: .; CDR3 DNA: TGTGCCATCAGCCTCGAGGCAGATACGCAGTATTTT; CDR3 protein: CAISLEADTQYF
clone size: few; J gene: TRBJ2-5; V gene: TRBV3-1; D gene: .; CDR3 DNA: TGTGCCAGCAGCCAGCAGTCGGGCCCCCAAGAGACCCAGTACTTC; CDR3 protein: CASSQQSGPQETQYF
clone size: many; J gene: TRBJ2-7; V gene: TRBV4-3; D gene: .; CDR3 DNA: TGCGCCAGCAGCCAGGGGGGACGACGGGGCGCCGAGCAGTACTTC; CDR3 protein: CASSQGGRRGAEQYF
clone size: .; J gene: TRBJ1-2; V gene: TRBV7-9; D gene: .; CDR3 DNA: TGTGCCAGCAGCTTAGGCACTGGCTACACCTTC; CDR3 protein: CASSLGTGYTF
clone size: .; J gene: TRBJ2-3; V gene: TRBV7-3; D gene: TRBD2; CDR3 DNA: TGTGCCAGCAGCTTAAGCGGGGGGCGAGGGGATACGCAGTATTTT; CDR3 protein: CASSLSGGRGDTQYF
clone size: .; J gene: TRBJ1-2; V gene: TRBV3-1; D gene: .; CDR3 DNA: TGTGCCAGCAGGGACGGATACTATGGCTACACCTTC; CDR3 protein: CASRDGYYGYTF
clone size: many; J gene: TRBJ1-3; V gene: TRBV10-1; D gene: TRBD1; CDR3 DNA: TGCGCCAGCTCGGGACAGTCTTCTGGAAACACCATATATTTT; CDR3 protein: CASSGQSSGNTIYF
clone size: few; J gene: TRBJ1-2; V gene: TRBV27; D gene: .; CDR3 DNA: TGTGCCAGCAGTTTACGTTGGGGAACAGCCTTCTATGGCTACACCTTC; CDR3 protein: CASSLRWGTAFYGYTF
clone size: .; J gene: TRBJ2-3; V gene: TRBV7-9; D gene: .; CDR3 DNA: TGTGCCAGCAGCTTATCGGGTCAGCCAGATACGCAGTATTTT; CDR3 protein: CASSLSGQPDTQYF
clone size: many; J gene: TRBJ2-3; V gene: TRBV12-3/TRBV12-4; D gene: TRBD2; CDR3 DNA: TGTGCCAGCAGCCGATGGACTAGCGGGGACTCTAGCACAGATACGCAGTATTTT; CDR3 protein: CASSRWTSGDSSTDTQYF
clone size: many; J gene: TRBJ1-6; V gene: TRBV12-3/TRBV12-4; D gene: .; CDR3 DNA: TGTGCCAACTCCCAGGGGTCCTATAATTCACCCCTCCACTTT; CDR3 protein: CANSQGSYNSPLHF
clone size: few; J gene: TRBJ2-2; V gene: TRBV12-3/TRBV12-4; D gene: TRBD2; CDR3 DNA: TGTGCCAGCACCCCGATGTGGGGGGGAGGTACCGGGGAGCTGTTTTTT; CDR3 protein: CASTPMWGGGTGELFF
clone size: .; J gene: TRBJ1-5; V gene: TRBV20-1; D gene: .; CDR3 DNA: TGCAGTGCTAGACGGGGGATGCGGCTGAATCAGCCCCAGCATTTT; CDR3 protein: CSARRGMRLNQPQHF
clone size: many; J gene: TRBJ2-5; V gene: TRBV5-1; D gene: TRBD1; CDR3 DNA: TGCGCCAGCACCCCCCCGGCGGCAGGGGGATGGGAGACCCAGTACTTC; CDR3 protein: CASTPPAAGGWETQYF
clone size: few; J gene: TRBJ1-2; V gene: TRBV19; D gene: .; CDR3 DNA: TGTGCCAGTAGTATAGAGGTCCTGGACAACTATGGCTACACCTTC; CDR3 protein: CASSIEVLDNYGYTF
clone size: .; J gene: TRBJ1-2; V gene: TRBV6-6; D gene: .; CDR3 DNA: TGTGCCAGCAGTTACGGGGGGGGCGGTCTTTATGGCTACACCTTC; CDR3 protein: CASSYGGGGLYGYTF
clone size: many; J gene: TRBJ1-1; V gene: TRBV20-1; D gene: .; CDR3 DNA: TGCAGTGCTAGAGATCGGGGGGCCTGGAACACTGAAGCTTTCTTT; CDR3 protein: CSARDRGAWNTEAFF
clone size: few; J gene: TRBJ2-2; V gene: TRBV6-5; D gene: TRBD2; CDR3 DNA: TGTGCCAGCAGCCGAAACCTAGCGGCGAACACCGGGGAGCTGTTTTTT; CDR3 protein: CASSRNLAANTGELFF
clone size: few; J gene: TRBJ1-4; V gene: TRBV15; D gene: TRBD1; CDR3 DNA: TGTGCCACCAGCAGAGATCGCGACAGGGGGACGGAAAAACTGTTTTTT; CDR3 protein: CATSRDRDRGTEKLFF
clone size: few; J gene: TRBJ1-6; V gene: TRBV27; D gene: .; CDR3 DNA: TGTGCCAGCAGTTTCTACAGGGAGTCACCCCTCCACTTT; CDR3 protein: CASSFYRESPLHF
clone size: many; J gene: TRBJ1-4; V gene: TRBV4-2; D gene: .; CDR3 DNA: TGTGCCAGCAGCCAAGATCCGACCTCTCTCGAAAAACTGTTTTTT; CDR3 protein: CASSQDPTSLEKLFF
clone size: few; J gene: TRBJ1-1; V gene: TRBV12-3/TRBV12-4; D gene: .; CDR3 DNA: TGTGCCAGCAGCCCAGGGCCTGAAGCTTTCTTT; CDR3 protein: CASSPGPEAFF
clone size: few; J gene: TRBJ2-2; V gene: TRBV12-3/TRBV12-4; D gene: .; CDR3 DNA: TGTGCCAGCAGCCTCTCGGGAAGGAAGTTTGGGAACACCGGGGAGCTGTTTTTT; CDR3 protein: CASSLSGRKFGNTGELFF
clone size: .; J gene: TRBJ1-2; V gene: TRBV15; D gene: .; CDR3 DNA: TGTGCCACCAGCAGGTGGTCGGACGGAGGGGATGGCTACACCTTC; CDR3 protein: CATSRWSDGGDGYTF
clone size: .; J gene: TRBJ2-1; V gene: TRBV6-2/TRBV6-3; D gene: TRBD1; CDR3 DNA: TGTGCCAGCAGCAAGAGCGACAGGGGGCGCGGTAGGTCCTACAATGAGCAGTTCTTC; CDR3 protein: CASSKSDRGRGRSYNEQFF
clone size: many; J gene: TRBJ2-3; V gene: TRBV7-9; D gene: .; CDR3 DNA: TGTGCCAGCAGCTCAACGGGGACAGATACGCAGTATTTT; CDR3 protein: CASSSTGTDTQYF
clone size: .; J gene: TRBJ1-2; V gene: TRBV5-5; D gene: .; CDR3 DNA: TGTGCCAGCAGAACGGGGGGGGAGTATGGCTACACCTTC; CDR3 protein: CASRTGGEYGYTF
clone size: few; J gene: TRBJ2-2; V gene: TRBV30; D gene: TRBD1; CDR3 DNA: TGTGCCTGGGAAGGGGGCGCGGGCACCGGGGAGCTGTTTTTT; CDR3 protein: CAWEGGAGTGELFF
clone size: .; J gene: TRBJ2-2; V gene: TRBV6-2/TRBV6-3; D gene: .; CDR3 DNA: TGTGCCAGCAGCGCCCGCAGGGCCCGAGCCGGGGAGCTGTTTTTT; CDR3 protein: CASSARRARAGELFF
clone size: many; J gene: TRBJ1-1; V gene: TRBV5-1; D gene: .; CDR3 DNA: TGCGCCAGCAGCTTGGGCAAGGACCTCTCGAAGGCTTTCTTT; CDR3 protein: CASSLGKDLSKAFF
clone size: many; J gene: TRBJ1-3; V gene: TRBV27; D gene: .; CDR3 DNA: TGTGCCAGCAGGCAGGGGTCCTCTGGAAACACCATATATTTT; CDR3 protein: CASRQGSSGNTIYF
clone size: many; J gene: TRBJ1-2; V gene: TRBV5-1; D gene: TRBD1; CDR3 DNA: TGCGCCAGCAGCTTGGAGACAGGGGGCCTGTCGGGCTATGGCTACACCTTC; CDR3 protein: CASSLETGGLSGYGYTF
clone size: few; J gene: TRBJ1-1; V gene: TRBV7-2; D gene: .; CDR3 DNA: TGTGCCAGCAGCTTAGCGCTAGGTCCCACTGAAGCTTTCTTT; CDR3 protein: CASSLALGPTEAFF
clone size: few; J gene: TRBJ1-1; V gene: TRBV7-9; D gene: .; CDR3 DNA: TGTGCCAGCAGCTCGGGTGTACCCCCTGAAGCTTTCTTT; CDR3 protein: CASSSGVPPEAFF
clone size: few; J gene: TRBJ2-1; V gene: TRBV20-1; D gene: .; CDR3 DNA: TGCAGTGCTAGAGGACGACGGAATGAGCAGTTCTTC; CDR3 protein: CSARGRRNEQFF
clone size: many; J gene: TRBJ1-6; V gene: TRBV5-1; D gene: .; CDR3 DNA: TGCGCCAGCAGCTTGGGACAGTATAATTCACCCCTCCACTTT; CDR3 protein: CASSLGQYNSPLHF
clone size: .; J gene: TRBJ2-3; V gene: TRBV4-2; D gene: TRBD2; CDR3 DNA: TGTGCCAGCAGCTCCCCGGAGCGGGGGGCCGGTCGGGATACGCAGTATTTT; CDR3 protein: CASSSPERGAGRDTQYF
clone size: .; J gene: TRBJ1-2; V gene: TRBV6-1; D gene: .; CDR3 DNA: TGTGCCAGCGCTGAAAACTTGGCGTACACCTTC; CDR3 protein: CASAENLAYTF
clone size: many; J gene: TRBJ1-1; V gene: TRBV20-1; D gene: .; CDR3 DNA: TGCAGTGCTAGTGGGGGGGCTTGGGGCACTGAAGCTTTCTTT; CDR3 protein: CSASGGAWGTEAFF
clone size: few; J gene: TRBJ2-3; V gene: TRBV10-3; D gene: TRBD2; CDR3 DNA: TGTGCCATCAGTGACGTCGGATTAGCGGGGGCGAAAATGAGCACAGATACGCAGTATTTT; CDR3 protein: CAISDVGLAGAKMSTDTQYF
clone size: .; J gene: TRBJ2-1; V gene: TRBV6-5; D gene: TRBD1; CDR3 DNA: TGTGCCAGCAGGGGGGGACAGGTATATCTAGAGCAGTTCTTC; CDR3 protein: CASRGGQVYLEQFF
clone size: many; J gene: TRBJ2-4; V gene: TRBV11-2; D gene: .; CDR3 DNA: TGTGCCAGCAGCTTAGCCAGCAGCACCCAGGCGGTCATTCAGTACTTC; CDR3 protein: CASSLASSTQAVIQYF
clone size: few; J gene: TRBJ1-1; V gene: TRBV5-1; D gene: .; CDR3 DNA: TGCGCCAGCAGCTTGGAATGGCCTGAAGCTTTCTTT; CDR3 protein: CASSLEWPEAFF
clone size: many; J gene: TRBJ1-5; V gene: TRBV9; D gene: .; CDR3 DNA: TGTGCCAGCAGCGTCAGTAGCAATCAGCCCCAGCATTTT; CDR3 protein: CASSVSSNQPQHF
clone size: few; J gene: TRBJ2-3; V gene: TRBV5-1; D gene: .; CDR3 DNA: TGCGCCAGCAGTTCTACAACCGCAGATACGCAGTATTTT; CDR3 protein: CASSSTTADTQYF
clone size: many; J gene: TRBJ2-3; V gene: TRBV5-1; D gene: .; CDR3 DNA: TGCGCCAGCAGCTTGAAGATCACAGATACGCAGTATTTT; CDR3 protein: CASSLKITDTQYF
clone size: few; J gene: TRBJ2-2; V gene: TRBV5-1; D gene: .; CDR3 DNA: TGCGCCAGCAGTACGGGGCTGGCCGGGGAGCTGTTTTTT; CDR3 protein: CASSTGLAGELFF
clone size: .; J gene: TRBJ2-7; V gene: TRBV7-2; D gene: .; CDR3 DNA: TGTGCCAGCAGCCACACTTGGGCCTACGAGCAGTACTTC; CDR3 protein: CASSHTWAYEQYF
clone size: few; J gene: TRBJ1-1; V gene: TRBV29-1; D gene: .; CDR3 DNA: TGCAGCGTTGTCGGCAGTCTGAACACTGAAGCTTTCTTT; CDR3 protein: CSVVGSLNTEAFF
clone size: few; J gene: TRBJ2-7; V gene: TRBV7-9; D gene: .; CDR3 DNA: TGTGCCAGCAGCTTCGGATTCAGGGGGATCGCGGGAGAGCAGTACTTC; CDR3 protein: CASSFGFRGIAGEQYF
clone size: few; J gene: TRBJ1-5; V gene: TRBV5-6; D gene: .; CDR3 DNA: TGTGCCAGCAGCTTGTTCAGCCAGCCCCAGCATTTT; CDR3 protein: CASSLFSQPQHF